The clone carrying this TCR beta chain was seen repeatedly, ten times or more. Its antigen is unidentified. Unique molecular identifiers featured in how the TCRbeta library was prepared. TCRdb reanalysed the PCR reads using MiXCR and keeps one entry per CDR3 protein. The profile covers about 460,000 distinct CDR3 sequences, with roughly a tenth appearing a single time and about 2.1% taken by the ten largest. The sample belongs to a study of T-cell reconstitution after alpha-beta-depleted transplantation in children. The study, taken as a whole, reports: Recipient T cells and thymic progenitors that survived gave rise to the high TCRbeta diversity observed at day 60 in some patients.

This receptor was taken from a child aged 2-15 years with inherited bone marrow failure, due to receive a stem cell transplant. The sequences come from PBMCs, collected before TCRalphabeta/CD19-depleted stem cell transplant.

CDR3 amino acids: CASSLSGPTEEQYF. The CDR3 DNA reads as TGCGCCAGCAGCTTGTCCGGGCCGACGGAGGAGCAGTACTTC. V is TRBV5-1 and J is TRBJ2-7; D gene unclear. Germline loops: CDR1 SGHRS, CDR2 YFSETQ. CDR3 length: 14 amino acids. Trimming shortened V by 1 base and J by 7 bases, and 15 bases separated the two germline ends.